The following is a TCR beta chain sequence with its context. The data are from a study of blood T cell repertoires in COVID-19. Clones were sequenced by immunoSEQ multiplex PCR, and TCRdb holds only the in-frame ones, with some missing. The sample shows 130,000 to 150,000 clones, approximately 90% of them seen only once. Trimming took off 7 bases at V and 8 bases at J, with 14 bases between the two ends. Germline values: CDR1 MNHEY, CDR2 SMNVEV (reference sequence). The CDR3 extends over 13 amino acids. Material for sequencing was peripheral blood. This chain links TRBV27 with TRBJ1-4; possible D gene TRBD1, 5 bases. This clonotype was obtained from a woman between 50 and 59 years old with acute or convalescent COVID-19. For the CDR3, the DNA is TGTGCCAGCACTCGGGTCCAGGGAGAAAAACTGTTTTTT. It specifies CASTRVQGEKLFF.